These 18 T cell receptor beta chains were all obtained from the same sample, sequenced in a study of cytomegalovirus exposure and HLA in healthy donors. With 60 Vbeta and 13 Jbeta primers, the PCR was carried out. The data were produced by immunoSEQ multiplex PCR, yet TCRdb's version contains in-frame clones alone and is incomplete. Counted here are 150,000 or so clones, 76% occurring once; the ten biggest clones make up approximately 3%. Sample: PBMCs. The receptors shown here come from a male donor in good health and CMV-seronegative.

CDR3 amino acids: CASSLRTGSSYEQYF. CDR3 nucleotide sequence: TGTGCCAGCAGCCTCCGGACGGGGAGCTCCTACGAGCAGTACTTC. The rearrangement uses TRBV7-9 and TRBJ2-7, with a possible D match to TRBD2 (5 bases). Trimming cost V 5 bases and J 0 bases, with 14 bases left between them. From germline, CDR1 is SEHNR and CDR2 FQNEAQ (reference sequence). The length of the CDR3 is 15 residues.

CDR3 nucleotide sequence: TGCGCCAGCAGCCCGGGACAGGGTGCCGGCACTAATGAAAAACTGTTTTTT. It is translated as CASSPGQGAGTNEKLFF. The rearrangement joins TRBV5-1 to TRBJ1-4, with 9 bases matching TRBD1. The V gene end was trimmed by 4 bases and the J gene end by 2 bases; junction bases not matched to a gene: 9. From germline, CDR1 is SGHRS and CDR2 YFSETQ. The CDR3 consists of 17 residues.

This chain uses TRBV27 with TRBJ1-1; D uncertain. Per the germline V gene, CDR1 is MNHEY and CDR2 is SMNVEV (reference sequence). V lost 2 bases, J lost 2 bases, and 12 bases lay in between. This CDR3 has 15 amino acids. CDR3 sequence (DNA): TGTGCCAGCAGTTTAGAGGGCCCCTACAACACTGAAGCTTTCTTT. It translates to CASSLEGPYNTEAFF.

This chain links TRBV19 with TRBJ1-1, with D possibly matching TRBD1 (5 bases). The CDR3 covers 13 residues. In germline, CDR1 is LNHDA, CDR2 SQIVND (reference sequence). Trimming removed 6 bases at V and 3 bases at J, with 11 bases between. CDR3 sequence: CASSQRGDTEAFF. The CDR3 nucleotides read TGTGCCAGTAGCCAGCGGGGGGACACTGAAGCTTTCTTT.

V usage is TRBV27 and J usage is TRBJ1-1, with 7 bases aligning to TRBD1. Germline CDR1 and CDR2: MNHEY and SMNVEV (reference sequence). This CDR3 has 15 amino acids. Germline trimming cut 1 base from V and 1 base from J; bases unmatched to any gene: 3. The CDR3 DNA is TGTGCCAGCAGTTTATTAGGGACAGCGAACACTGAAGCTTTCTTT. This codes for CASSLLGTANTEAFF.

This clone was recorded once. V gene TRBV18 combines with J gene TRBJ2-7, with TRBD1 as a possible D gene (6 bases). V was clipped by 3 bases and J by 5 bases, with 14 bases between them. The CDR3 is 14 amino acids. Per germline, CDR1 KGHSH and CDR2 LQKENI. The CDR3 sequence: CASSPTGIMNEQYF. CDR3 DNA sequence: TGTGCCAGCTCACCGACAGGAATAATGAACGAGCAGTACTTC.

This chain joins TRBV4-2 and TRBJ2-7, with 9 bases aligning to TRBD1. Trimming removed 1 base from V and 1 base from J; junction bases left unmatched: 5. This CDR3 is built from 16 residues. Per the germline V gene, CDR1 is LGHNA and CDR2 is YNFKEQ. The CDR3 sequence: CASSQGGQGLSYEQYF. CDR3 in DNA: TGTGCCAGCAGCCAAGGAGGACAGGGGCTATCCTACGAGCAGTACTTC.

The V gene is TRBV29-1, the J gene TRBJ2-7, with TRBD1 matching 9 bases. The trim removed 6 bases at V and 1 base at J, leaving 10 bases unmatched. The CDR3 contains 15 residues. Germline lookup yields CDR1 SQVTM and CDR2 ANQGSEA. In DNA form, the CDR3 reads TGCAGCGTGCTCTCGACAGGGGGTTTATCCTACGAGCAGTACTTC. Residues: CSVLSTGGLSYEQYF.

This chain joins TRBV10-2 and TRBJ1-3, with D uncertain. From germline, CDR1 is WSHSY and CDR2 SAAADI. V was pared by 0 bases and J by 0 bases, with 12 bases between. The CDR3 is 17 residues long. The CDR3 DNA sequence: TGCGCCAGCAGTGAGTCCGAGACACCGCTCTCTGGAAACACCATATATTTT. Amino acids: CASSESETPLSGNTIYF.

The rearrangement links TRBV28 to TRBJ2-5, with no clear D. CDR1 is MDHEN, CDR2 SYDVKM, per germline. CDR3 length: 11 amino acids. V shed 5 bases and J shed 3 bases, with 4 bases lying between them. The CDR3 here is CASSPKETQYF. For the CDR3, the DNA is TGTGCCAGCAGTCCTAAAGAGACCCAGTACTTC.

This clone showed up just a few times. The chain has TRBV11-2 and TRBJ1-1; D perhaps matches TRBD1 (6 bases). The CDR3 consists of 12 residues. Trimming removed 3 bases from V and 14 bases from J, with 16 bases in between. Germline loops: CDR1 SGHAT, CDR2 FQNNGV. This chain's CDR3 is CASSFGTPESFF. The CDR3 region has the DNA TGTGCCAGCAGCTTCGGGACACCTGAATCCTTCTTT.

J is TRBJ2-3 and V is TRBV7-3; the D gene is possibly TRBD1 (6 bases). The CDR3 is 15 residues long. V was clipped by 4 bases and J by 2 bases, with 13 bases between them. The germline gives CDR1 SGHTA, CDR2 FQGTGA. Here the CDR3 reads CASSSRWGLTDTQYF. CDR3 DNA: TGTGCCAGCAGCTCCCGCTGGGGGCTCACAGATACGCAGTATTTT.

V usage is TRBV5-1 and J usage is TRBJ1-1, with 11 bases identical to TRBD1. The CDR3 runs to 16 residues. In germline, CDR1 is SGHRS, CDR2 YFSETQ. The V segment lost 3 bases and the J segment 4 bases; nucleotides outside the gene matches: 8. CDR3 region: CASSSPGTGGFTEAFF. The CDR3 bases are TGCGCCAGCAGCTCACCCGGGACAGGGGGATTCACTGAAGCTTTCTTT.

The chain is built from TRBV14 and TRBJ2-1; possible D gene TRBD1, 6 bases. The V end lost 4 bases, the J end lost 6 bases, and 13 bases lay between the germline ends. The CDR3 length is 14 residues. Germline V gene sequence: CDR1 SGHDN, CDR2 FVKESK. CDR3 loop: CASSPYRVPNEQFF. CDR3 DNA sequence: TGTGCCAGCAGCCCTTACAGGGTCCCCAATGAGCAGTTCTTC.

The V call is TRBV9, the J call TRBJ2-3; a weak D match, TRBD1 (6 bases). The CDR3 has 15 residues. Germline V gene data show CDR1 as SGDLS and CDR2 as YYNGEE. With 1 base removed from V and 6 bases from J, the gap between germline ends came to 15 bases. CDR3 nucleotides: TGTGCCAGCAGCGTAAGAGGGGGTCCCCTCGATACGCAGTATTTT. This sequence encodes CASSVRGGPLDTQYF.

The chain links TRBV5-1 to TRBJ1-2, with D maybe TRBD1 (5 bases). The CDR3 covers 16 residues. V dropped 0 bases and J dropped 1 base, with 13 bases sitting between them. Looked up from germline, CDR1 is SGHRS and CDR2 is YFSETQ. CDR3 sequence: CASSLGMGLGNYGYTF. The CDR3 DNA reads TGCGCCAGCAGCTTGGGAATGGGGCTCGGTAACTATGGCTACACCTTC. The full variable domain, rest sourced from reference TRBV5-1 and TRBJ1-2, is KAGVTQTPRYLIKTRGQQVTLSCSPISGHRSVSWYQQTPGQGLQFLFEYFSETQRNKGNFPGRFSGRQFSNSRSEMNVSTLELGDSALYLCASSLGMGLGNYGYTFGSGTRLTVV.

This clone was detected only once. The chain uses TRBV18 and TRBJ2-4; TRBD1 aligns across 7 bases. The CDR3 runs 17 residues. V lost 6 bases, J lost 4 bases, and 15 bases stayed unmatched. CDR1 and CDR2 (germline): KGHSH, LQKENI. CDR3 coding DNA: TGTGCCAGCTCGCAGGGAAGACAGGGTGCTTTGAAAAACATTCAGTACTTC. It is translated as CASSQGRQGALKNIQYF. The full variable domain, with the rest looked up from reference TRBV18 and TRBJ2-4, is NAGVMQNPRHLVRRRGQEARLRCSPMKGHSHVYWYRQLPEEGLKFMVYLQKENIIDESGMPKERFSAEFPKEGPSILRIQQVVRGDSAAYFCASSQGRQGALKNIQYFGAGTRLSVL.

This rearrangement joins TRBV5-1 to TRBJ2-1; TRBD2 matches at 8 bases. This CDR3 region has 15 residues. Trimming removed 5 bases from V and 9 bases from J; junction bases left unmatched: 13. The germline V gene has CDR1 SGHRS and CDR2 YFSETQ. The CDR3 nucleotides are TGCGCCAGCAGAGGTAGAGCGGGGGCTCTGAGTGAGCAGTTCTTC. Residues: CASRGRAGALSEQFF.